Listed below are T cell receptor beta chains from one sample, sequenced in a study of blood T cell repertoires in COVID-19. Sequencing used immunoSEQ multiplex PCR; TCRdb keeps in-frame clones, though not all of them. This table has approximately 150,000 clones, more than 75% appearing once. The sequencing input was peripheral blood. The source is a woman of 80 years or more with COVID-19, enrolled during active disease. Both conserved end residues are part of each CDR3. D genes are given only for firm matches. Only some rows state a clone size, as once, few, many or a class for expanded clones.

CDR3aa,CDR3nt,abundance,j_gene,v_gene,d_gene
CASSQVRDEQYF,TGTGCCAGCAGCCAAGTTCGGGACGAGCAGTACTTC,.,TRBJ2-7,TRBV3-1/TRBV3-2,.
CASSEGAGTEAFF,TGTGCCAGCAGTGAAGGGGCAGGCACTGAAGCTTTCTTT,.,TRBJ1-1,TRBV6-4,.
CASSVGALSSYNEQFF,TGTGCCAGCAGCGTAGGGGCGCTATCCTCCTACAATGAGCAGTTCTTC,few,TRBJ2-1,TRBV9,.
CASSLDGSGYEQYF,TGTGCCAGCAGCTTAGACGGGAGTGGGTACGAGCAGTACTTC,.,TRBJ2-7,TRBV7-3,.
CASSPLGVETQYF,TGTGCCAGCAGCCCTTTAGGGGTGGAGACCCAGTACTTC,.,TRBJ2-5,TRBV14,.
CASSLAEEGPDWYEQYF,TGCGCCAGCAGCTTGGCCGAGGAGGGCCCGGATTGGTACGAGCAGTACTTC,.,TRBJ2-7,TRBV5-1,.
CASSSRLAGYEQYF,TGTGCCAGCAGCTCCCGACTAGCGGGATACGAGCAGTACTTC,.,TRBJ2-7,TRBV7-8,TRBD2
CASSEGQGWESPLHF,TGTGCCAGCAGTGAAGGACAGGGTTGGGAATCACCCCTCCACTTT,once,TRBJ1-6,TRBV6-1,TRBD1
CASSSGTRVYNEQFF,TGTGCCAGCTCGTCCGGGACTAGAGTCTACAATGAGCAGTTCTTC,.,TRBJ2-1,TRBV6-5,TRBD2
CASRMTGSYEQYF,TGTGCCAGTAGAATGACAGGGAGCTACGAGCAGTACTTC,.,TRBJ2-7,TRBV19,TRBD1
CATSRDLTGSEKLFF,TGTGCCACCAGCAGAGATCTCACAGGGAGTGAAAAACTGTTTTTT,.,TRBJ1-4,TRBV15,.
CASRPPGDRNEKLFF,TGTGCCAGCAGGCCTCCGGGGGACCGGAATGAAAAACTGTTTTTT,.,TRBJ1-4,TRBV28,.
CASSLGLAGEHEQYF,TGTGCCAGCAGCTTGGGACTAGCGGGGGAACACGAGCAGTACTTC,.,TRBJ2-7,TRBV7-9,TRBD2
CASSPTRIGGGEQFF,TGTGCCAGCAGCCCTACACGGATCGGGGGGGGTGAGCAGTTCTTC,.,TRBJ2-1,TRBV11-2,TRBD2
CASSLAGFNQPQHF,TGTGCCAGCAGTTTGGCAGGTTTCAATCAGCCCCAGCATTTT,.,TRBJ1-5,TRBV28,.
CASINQPGTTLYGYTF,TGCGCCAGTATTAATCAACCGGGGACAACACTCTATGGCTACACCTTC,.,TRBJ1-2,TRBV5-1,.
CASSLARGTVDEKLFF,TGCGCCAGCAGCTTGGCCAGGGGGACGGTGGATGAAAAACTGTTTTTT,.,TRBJ1-4,TRBV5-1,TRBD1
CASSYFVPSGRATDTQYF,TGTGCCAGCAGTTACTTTGTTCCTAGCGGGAGGGCCACAGATACGCAGTATTTT,.,TRBJ2-3,TRBV6-2/TRBV6-3,TRBD2
CASSYSFGLAIDEQFF,TGTGCCAGCAGTTACTCGTTCGGTCTAGCTATCGATGAGCAGTTCTTC,many,TRBJ2-1,TRBV6-5,.
CASRKTTSPHEQFF,TGTGCCAGCAGGAAAACGACATCTCCCCATGAGCAGTTCTTC,.,TRBJ2-1,TRBV6-5,.
CASSLHMGLRANYGYTF,TGTGCCAGCAGTCTCCACATGGGACTCCGAGCTAACTATGGCTACACCTTC,.,TRBJ1-2,TRBV28,.
CASSNDRGHQPQHF,TGTGCCAGTAGTAACGACAGGGGCCATCAGCCCCAGCATTTT,.,TRBJ1-5,TRBV19,TRBD1
CSARAAETQYF,TGCAGTGCTAGAGCTGCGGAGACCCAGTACTTC,.,TRBJ2-5,TRBV20-1,.
CASSPGGGPYEQYF,TGTGCCAGCTCACCAGGGGGAGGGCCATACGAGCAGTACTTC,.,TRBJ2-7,TRBV18,TRBD2
CASSSTGASGANVLTF,TGCGCCAGCAGTTCGACAGGAGCCTCTGGGGCCAACGTCCTGACTTTC,.,TRBJ2-6,TRBV5-1,.
CASSSGHPGMDTQYF,TGCGCCAGCAGCTCTGGACACCCGGGCATGGATACGCAGTATTTT,.,TRBJ2-3,TRBV5-1,.
CASSLGDNYGYTF,TGTGCCAGCAGCTTAGGGGATAACTATGGCTACACCTTC,few,TRBJ1-2,TRBV6-2/TRBV6-3,.
CASSWGLGNTEAFF,TGTGCCAGCAGCTGGGGACTGGGGAACACTGAAGCTTTCTTT,.,TRBJ1-1,TRBV7-2,.
CASSQGLENTEAFF,TGTGCCAGCAGCCAAGGGCTAGAGAACACTGAAGCTTTCTTT,few,TRBJ1-1,TRBV3-1/TRBV3-2,.
CASSIDPTGRNGYTF,TGTGCCAGTAGTATAGATCCGACAGGGAGGAATGGCTACACCTTC,.,TRBJ1-2,TRBV19,TRBD1